The entry below gives a single T cell receptor beta chain sequence along with its context. The antigen it recognizes is unknown. Base-call qualities are not available, and no considerably larger clone is one nucleotide away. The sample belongs to a study of PD-1 blockade in classical Hodgkin lymphoma (dated by TCRdb to the early 2020s). Regarding the study in general: Nivolumab dosing was 3 mg/kg intravenously every 2 weeks, continuing until either disease progression or unacceptable toxicity. A peripheral blood immune signature of response to PD-1 blockade in classical Hodgkin lymphoma was defined using TCR beta sequencing and CyTOF. What the authors observed across the whole study: The study was restricted to a single clinical trial cohort, and the causes of repertoire differences, possibly disease activity or prior therapy, were left undefined. Baseline diversity similar to that of newly diagnosed patients was observed in trial patients achieving complete response, whereas significantly lower diversity was observed in partial responders and progressors. Lower diversity was seen in patients whose nivolumab began less than 1 year after ASCT, and these patients were left out of later analyses so that immune reconstitution would not confound the results. Newly diagnosed patients were reported to have lower baseline TCR diversity than healthy donors, and relapsed/refractory patients were reported to have lower baseline TCR diversity still. A significant rise by C4D1 was seen in CD4+ but not CD8+ TCR diversity (p=0.0027 vs p=0.16), with the rise being most apparent in complete responders (p=0.02).

Genomic DNA was extracted with the Qiagen DNeasy kit from unsorted PBMCs and from negatively selected CD4+ and CD8+ fractions. Amplification of TCR beta CDR3 regions was done by immunoSEQ multiplex PCR with primers that anneal to V and J segments. A synthetic immune receptor repertoire was used to minimize amplification bias, and any residual bias was removed computationally once sequencing was done. On the authors' methods: Repertoire diversity was quantified as the Shannon entropy index using custom Python scripts. Unsorted, CD4+ and CD8+ repertoires were analyzed separately, except for combined analyses in which CD4+ and CD8+ sequences were merged in silico. A clone was considered expanded if an increase in frequency of at least 2-fold after treatment relative to C1D1 was found, and a pseudocount of 0.5 was applied to clones undetected at baseline. Clones with 0 or 1 copy at C1D1 were classified as singleton clones, and clones with 2 or more copies were classified as non-singleton clones. By matching protein sequences in sorted samples from the same patient, clones expanded in unsorted samples were annotated as CD4+, CD8+ or unknown. Wilcoxon tests on paired samples were used to test diversity changes from C1D1 to C4D1. The clones in this table, taken by TCRdb from immuneACCESS, are in-frame only. Not every clone is retained; where verified, under half of the shortfall comes from an unresolved V gene, and the cause of the rest is unknown. That table furnishes V, J and clone size, whereas the DNA furnished D and trimming. A total of under 45,000 clones appear in this sample, roughly two thirds of them only once. The top ten constitute 3.1% of the sample.

The meaning of the sample's time point label: cycle 4 day 1 (C4D1), after 5 to 7 weeks of nivolumab. All trial patients had relapsed after autologous stem cell transplantation, with cohorts A, B and C differing in prior brentuximab vedotin exposure. The trial cohort was composed of about 54 patients with relapsed/refractory classical Hodgkin lymphoma, for whom complete response, partial response or progressive disease was recorded as best overall response. In the multi-cohort phase II CheckMate 205 trial, trial patients received single-agent nivolumab. Best overall response was determined by an independent review committee according to the 2007 International Working Group response criteria. Trial PBMCs were obtained immediately prior to nivolumab initiation (C1D1) and on therapy at cycle 2 day 1 and cycle 4 day 1. After peripheral blood was drawn into 8 mL Vacutainer Cell Preparation Tubes, PBMCs were isolated by centrifugation and then cryopreserved.

This material consisted of peripheral blood mononuclear cells (PBMCs), taken before the fourth cycle of nivolumab. This receptor was taken from a human donor with classical Hodgkin lymphoma.

The sequenced DNA is TGTGCCAGCAGCCGGGGACGGGGGACCTACGAGCAGTACTTC. This yields the protein CASSRGRGTYEQYF. Rearrangement joined TRBV6-6 to TRBJ2-7; 6 matching bases give a weak D call of TRBD2. V sheds 6 bases and J sheds 2 bases, leaving 14 bases between their ends. Sequences MNHNY (CDR1) and SVGAGI (CDR2) are obtained from the germline V gene (reference sequence). The CDR3 contains 14 residues, cysteine and phenylalanine counted. Just CDR3 DNA is preserved here, 42 bases in frame from base 1.